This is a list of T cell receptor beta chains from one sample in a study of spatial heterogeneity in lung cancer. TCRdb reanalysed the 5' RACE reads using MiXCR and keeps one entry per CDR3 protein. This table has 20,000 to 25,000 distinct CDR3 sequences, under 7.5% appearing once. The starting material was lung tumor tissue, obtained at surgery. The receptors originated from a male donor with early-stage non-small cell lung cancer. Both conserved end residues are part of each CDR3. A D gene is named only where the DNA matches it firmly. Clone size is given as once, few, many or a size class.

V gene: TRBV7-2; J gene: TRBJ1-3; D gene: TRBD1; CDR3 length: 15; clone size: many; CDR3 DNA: TGTGCCAGCAGCTTACAGGGGGCGGTGGGAAACACCATATATTTT; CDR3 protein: CASSLQGAVGNTIYF
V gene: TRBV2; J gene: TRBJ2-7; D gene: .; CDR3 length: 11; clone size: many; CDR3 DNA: TGTGCCACTCGGGGCGGTTACGAGCAGTACTTC; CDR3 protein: CATRGGYEQYF
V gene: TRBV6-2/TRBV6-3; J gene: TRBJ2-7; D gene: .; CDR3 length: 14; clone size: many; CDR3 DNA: TGTGCCAGCACCCAACGGTCTAGTAGCTACGAGCAGTACTTC; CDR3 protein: CASTQRSSSYEQYF
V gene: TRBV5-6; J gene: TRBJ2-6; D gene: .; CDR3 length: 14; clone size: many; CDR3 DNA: TGTGCCAGCAGCTGGGGGAGTGGGGCCAACGTCCTGACTTTC; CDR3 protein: CASSWGSGANVLTF
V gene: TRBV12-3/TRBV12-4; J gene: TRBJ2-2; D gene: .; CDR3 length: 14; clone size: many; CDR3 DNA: TGTGCCAGCAGTTTTTCAGGGGCCACCGGGGAGCTGTTTTTT; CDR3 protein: CASSFSGATGELFF
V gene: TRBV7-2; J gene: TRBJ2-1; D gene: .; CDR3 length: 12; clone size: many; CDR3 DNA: TGTGCCAGCAGCCCCCGCTTAGGCGAGCAGTTCTTC; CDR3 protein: CASSPRLGEQFF
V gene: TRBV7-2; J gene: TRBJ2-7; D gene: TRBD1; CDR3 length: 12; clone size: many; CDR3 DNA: TGTGCCAGCAGCCCAGGGGGCTACGAGCAGTACTTC; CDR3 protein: CASSPGGYEQYF
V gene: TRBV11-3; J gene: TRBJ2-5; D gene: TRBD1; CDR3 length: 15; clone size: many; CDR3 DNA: TGTGCCAGCAGCCTGGGACAGGGGCAGAGAGAGACCCAGTACTTC; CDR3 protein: CASSLGQGQRETQYF
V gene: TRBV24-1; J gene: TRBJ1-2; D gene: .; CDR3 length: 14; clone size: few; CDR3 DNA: TGTGCCACCAGCCGGACAGCTGCTAACTATGGCTACACCTTC; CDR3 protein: CATSRTAANYGYTF
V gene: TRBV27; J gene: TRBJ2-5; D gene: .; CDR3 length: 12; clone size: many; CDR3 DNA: TGTGCCAGCGGGGGACGCCAAGAGACCCAGTACTTC; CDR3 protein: CASGGRQETQYF
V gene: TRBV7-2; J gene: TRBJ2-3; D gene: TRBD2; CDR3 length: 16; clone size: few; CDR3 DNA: TGTGCCAGCAGCTTAGCAGTTAGCGGGTTCACAGATACGCAGTATTTT; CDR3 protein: CASSLAVSGFTDTQYF
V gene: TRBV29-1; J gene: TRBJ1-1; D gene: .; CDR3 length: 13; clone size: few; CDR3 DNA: TGCAGCGTTGACCCCACAAGCAGCGGCGGAGCTTTCTTT; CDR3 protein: CSVDPTSSGGAFF
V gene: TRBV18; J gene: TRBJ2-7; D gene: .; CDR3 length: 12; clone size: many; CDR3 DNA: TGTGCCAGCTCCCCGACAGAGTACGAGCAGTACTTC; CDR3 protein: CASSPTEYEQYF
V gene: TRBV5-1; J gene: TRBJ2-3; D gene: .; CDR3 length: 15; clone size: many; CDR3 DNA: TGCGCCAGCAGCTTCACCGGGTTTTCCACAGATACGCAGTATTTT; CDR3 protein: CASSFTGFSTDTQYF
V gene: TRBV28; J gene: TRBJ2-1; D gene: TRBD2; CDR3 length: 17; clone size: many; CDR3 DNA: TGTGCCAGCAGACTCGCGGGGGGGCTTACCTCCTACAATGAGCAGTTCTTC; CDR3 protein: CASRLAGGLTSYNEQFF
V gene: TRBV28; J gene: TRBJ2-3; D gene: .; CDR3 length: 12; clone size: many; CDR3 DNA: TGTGCCAGCAGACTCCCGGGACGGACGCAGTATTTT; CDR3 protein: CASRLPGRTQYF
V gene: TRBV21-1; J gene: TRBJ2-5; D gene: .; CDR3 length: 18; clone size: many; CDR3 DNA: TGTGCCAGCACCAACGGACTAGCGGGGGGGCCAGTCCAAGAGACCCAGTACTTC; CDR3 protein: CASTNGLAGGPVQETQYF
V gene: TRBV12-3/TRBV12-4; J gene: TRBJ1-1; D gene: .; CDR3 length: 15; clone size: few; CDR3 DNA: TGTGCCAGCACCCTTGCGGTAGGGCCTAACACTGAAGCTTTCTTT; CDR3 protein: CASTLAVGPNTEAFF
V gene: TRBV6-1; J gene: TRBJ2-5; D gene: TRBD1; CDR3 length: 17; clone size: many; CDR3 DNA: TGTGCCAGCAGACGGACAGGGGGCCGCGTGAGGGGTGAGACCCAGTACTTC; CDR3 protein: CASRRTGGRVRGETQYF
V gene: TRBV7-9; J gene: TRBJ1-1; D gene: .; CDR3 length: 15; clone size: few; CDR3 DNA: TGTGCCAGCAGCAGCACCGGACAGAAGAACACTGAAGCTTTCTTT; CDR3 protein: CASSSTGQKNTEAFF
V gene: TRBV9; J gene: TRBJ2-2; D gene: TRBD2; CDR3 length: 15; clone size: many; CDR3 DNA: TGTGCCAGCAGCCCGGGACTAGCGGATAACTCGATGCTGTTTTTT; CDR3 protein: CASSPGLADNSMLFF
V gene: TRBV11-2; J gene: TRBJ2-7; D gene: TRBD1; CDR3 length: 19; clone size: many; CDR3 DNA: TGTGCCAGCAGCTTTCCCGGGACAGGGCGGTTTGGGGGTTCTTACGAGCAGTACTTC; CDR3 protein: CASSFPGTGRFGGSYEQYF
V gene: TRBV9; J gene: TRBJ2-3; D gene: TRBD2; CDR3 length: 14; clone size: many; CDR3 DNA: TGTGCCAGCAGCCGGGGGGGCTTGGCAGATACGCAGTATTTT; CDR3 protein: CASSRGGLADTQYF
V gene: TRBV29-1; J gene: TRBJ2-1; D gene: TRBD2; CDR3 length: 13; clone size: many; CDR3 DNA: TGCAGCTCGGAGCGGGGGGGAAACAATGAGCAGTTCTTC; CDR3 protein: CSSERGGNNEQFF
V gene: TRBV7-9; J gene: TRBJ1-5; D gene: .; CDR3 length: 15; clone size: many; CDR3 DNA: TGTGCCAGCAGCCCGGGGCTCGATAGCAATCAGCCCCAGCATTTT; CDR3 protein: CASSPGLDSNQPQHF
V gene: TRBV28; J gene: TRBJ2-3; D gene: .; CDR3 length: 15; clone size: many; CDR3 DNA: TGTGCCAGCAGTTTGGGGAACAGGGGCACAGATACGCAGTATTTT; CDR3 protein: CASSLGNRGTDTQYF
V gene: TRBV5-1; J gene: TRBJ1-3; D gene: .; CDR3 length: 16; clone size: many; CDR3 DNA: TGCGCCAGCAGCAACACCGGGGGACTCTCTGGAAACACCATATATTTT; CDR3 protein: CASSNTGGLSGNTIYF